These T cell receptor beta chains were read from a single sample in a study of T-cell reconstitution after alpha-beta-depleted transplantation in children. TCRdb used MiXCR to reprocess the PCR reads, holding one entry per CDR3 protein. The table has 150,000 to 250,000 distinct CDR3 sequences, approximately 6.8% seen once. The source was PBMCs, collected before TCRalphabeta/CD19-depleted stem cell transplant. These receptors came from a girl less than two years old with combined immunodeficiency, due to receive a stem cell transplant. The CDR3 runs from the conserved cysteine through the conserved F or W. Clone size is given for some rows only: seen once, a few or many times, or a class if the clone is expanded.

v_call clone_size cdr3_aa
TRBV7-9 many CASSPTVDIQYF
TRBV12-3/TRBV12-4 many CASSLGPSAHNEQFF
TRBV25-1 many CASRETSRVNTEAFF
TRBV28 many CASSFRTSNYGYTF
TRBV28 many CASSEWEGEQYF
TRBV5-6 few CASSLGLITGELFF
TRBV3-1 few CASSQNLQGEETQYF
TRBV27 few CASGSGTKETQYF
TRBV14 many CASSQDKTSGLFFTQYF
TRBV12-3/TRBV12-4 many CASSQGADTQYF
TRBV20-1 many CSARRAPSYEQYF
TRBV7-7 many CASSSTSGRDYNEQFF
TRBV19 . CASSIRLAGGTPYNEQFF
TRBV24-1 many CATSASAHGELFF
TRBV29-1 . CSAPLAGGSSGANVLTF
TRBV6-5 few CASSRRSMDIHKETQYF
TRBV27 many CASSPLDRASGGYTF
TRBV6-5 few CASSYGGLAGGPVNIQYF
TRBV4-2 many CASSHSARGAAYNEQFF
TRBV4-3 many CASSQDWQEGRIAKNIQYF
TRBV12-3/TRBV12-4 . CASSLGPGPSPYNEQFF
TRBV29-1 many CSAHVILNEQFF
TRBV12-3/TRBV12-4 many CASSHTRNGELFF
TRBV15 . CATSQTSGVLAVVFF
TRBV29-1 many CSVERSPTSGRASVTDTQYF
TRBV27 many CASSSRSLGFTDTQYF
TRBV20-1 many CSGDREIDYGYTF
TRBV15 many CATSRDTAGEQFF
TRBV7-9 many CASNSGSSYNEQFF
TRBV5-5 many CASSRSSGGAGTGELFF
TRBV5-1 many CASSFQELTEAFF
TRBV30 few CAWSGQNTDTQYF
TRBV12-3/TRBV12-4 many CASSPLWGKTDEQFF
TRBV7-9 many CASSLGPGGSDTQYF
TRBV3-1 many CASSRSPSSYNEQFF
TRBV29-1 many CSVWTRSTDTQYF
TRBV7-9 few CASSEEIMETQYF
TRBV20-1 many CSARDRKNTEAFF
TRBV5-5 . CASSSGTGVPFNQPQHF
TRBV19 . CASSIGAVSSSPLHF
TRBV29-1 many CSVALEGLADTQYF
TRBV12-3/TRBV12-4 . CASSTTSGYTDTQYF
TRBV6-8 . CASGRSTDSVDSPLHF
TRBV12-3/TRBV12-4 many CASSFGGSTDTQYF
TRBV24-1 many CAAGRDSTDTQYF
TRBV5-1 many CASRPAGGRDTQYF
TRBV12-3/TRBV12-4 many CASSFVKNTEAFF
TRBV4-2 many CASSPPAGLVHTDTQYF
TRBV12-3/TRBV12-4 many CASSLNREETQYF
TRBV24-1 . CATSDWGQGAGEQYF
TRBV28 many CASSLQVGQLAQTDTQYF
TRBV28 many CASSSYDIHRTLSYEQYF
TRBV29-1 . CSVGTGGRELFF
TRBV4-1 many CASSRTGDNQPQHF
TRBV5-1 many CASSLDEALNEKLFF
TRBV24-1 many CATSGEPLLPQHF
TRBV7-9 many CASSRGVNTEAFF
TRBV20-1 many CSAIQLAGRQFF
TRBV7-2 many CASSFFLDEQYF